These T cell receptor beta chains were read from a single sample in a study of cytomegalovirus exposure and HLA in healthy donors. TCRdb keeps only in-frame clones here, not all; method: immunoSEQ multiplex PCR. The data contain 140,000 to 150,000 clones, roughly 80% of them singletons. Sequenced: PBMCs. The receptors derive from a woman aged 30 to 39 in good health and CMV-seronegative. CDR3s include the opening cysteine and the closing phenylalanine or tryptophan. D genes are given only for firm matches. Some rows have no size entry. The others give once, few or many, or a class for an expanded clone.

abundance: .
len: 15
j_gene: TRBJ2-5
d_gene: TRBD2
v_gene: TRBV7-2
CDR3aa: CASSLGGGAQETQYF
CDR3nt: TGTGCCAGCAGCTTGGGCGGGGGGGCCCAAGAGACCCAGTACTTC

abundance: .
len: 15
j_gene: TRBJ2-1
d_gene: TRBD1
v_gene: TRBV5-1
CDR3aa: CASGTGRVYGDEQFF
CDR3nt: TGCGCCAGCGGGACAGGGAGGGTCTACGGCGATGAGCAGTTCTTC

abundance: .
len: 13
j_gene: TRBJ1-1
d_gene: .
v_gene: TRBV6-1
CDR3aa: CASSEGAGLEAFF
CDR3nt: TGTGCCAGCAGTGAAGGGGCAGGGCTTGAAGCTTTCTTT

abundance: once
len: 16
j_gene: TRBJ2-5
d_gene: TRBD2
v_gene: TRBV5-1
CDR3aa: CASSGSGGRREETQYF
CDR3nt: TGCGCCAGCAGCGGTAGCGGGGGCCGGAGGGAAGAGACCCAGTACTTC

abundance: few
len: 15
j_gene: TRBJ2-7
d_gene: TRBD2
v_gene: TRBV10-2
CDR3aa: CASVRLAGGSYEQYF
CDR3nt: TGCGCCAGCGTTCGATTAGCGGGAGGATCCTACGAGCAGTACTTC

abundance: .
len: 13
j_gene: TRBJ2-7
d_gene: .
v_gene: TRBV11-1
CDR3aa: CASSMGTFYEQYF
CDR3nt: TGTGCCAGCAGCATGGGGACTTTCTACGAGCAGTACTTC

abundance: .
len: 16
j_gene: TRBJ1-3
d_gene: .
v_gene: TRBV19
CDR3aa: CASSTAGSSSGNTIYF
CDR3nt: TGTGCCAGTAGTACCGCCGGGTCTAGCTCTGGAAACACCATATATTTT

abundance: .
len: 16
j_gene: TRBJ2-3
d_gene: TRBD2
v_gene: TRBV10-1
CDR3aa: CASSEIAGGLTDTQYF
CDR3nt: TGCGCCAGCAGTGAGATAGCGGGGGGGCTCACAGATACGCAGTATTTT

abundance: once
len: 17
j_gene: TRBJ2-3
d_gene: TRBD2
v_gene: TRBV14
CDR3aa: CASSQDTGGRPTDTQYF
CDR3nt: TGTGCCAGCAGCCAAGATACCGGCGGGAGGCCCACAGATACGCAGTATTTT

abundance: few
len: 13
j_gene: TRBJ2-5
d_gene: .
v_gene: TRBV2
CDR3aa: CASSEVATFSQYF
CDR3nt: TGTGCCAGCAGTGAAGTAGCGACGTTCTCCCAGTACTTC

abundance: .
len: 18
j_gene: TRBJ2-7
d_gene: TRBD1
v_gene: TRBV10-3
CDR3aa: CAISAGLTGTGGIYEQYF
CDR3nt: TGTGCCATCAGTGCAGGACTCACCGGGACAGGGGGCATATACGAGCAGTACTTC

abundance: .
len: 13
j_gene: TRBJ1-1
d_gene: TRBD1
v_gene: TRBV29-1
CDR3aa: CSVESDREPEAFF
CDR3nt: TGCAGCGTTGAATCCGACAGGGAGCCTGAAGCTTTCTTT

abundance: .
len: 19
j_gene: TRBJ1-6
d_gene: TRBD1
v_gene: TRBV10-3
CDR3aa: CAISVPLGGESSYNSPLHF
CDR3nt: TGTGCCATCAGTGTTCCCTTAGGGGGCGAAAGCTCCTATAATTCACCCCTCCACTTT

abundance: .
len: 17
j_gene: TRBJ2-3
d_gene: TRBD2
v_gene: TRBV4-1
CDR3aa: CASSQGGGGGDGDTQYF
CDR3nt: TGCGCCAGCAGCCAAGGAGGGGGCGGGGGGGACGGGGATACGCAGTATTTT

abundance: .
len: 13
j_gene: TRBJ2-2
d_gene: .
v_gene: TRBV6-5
CDR3aa: CASRGTNTGELFF
CDR3nt: TGTGCCAGCAGGGGCACGAACACCGGGGAGCTGTTTTTT

abundance: .
len: 17
j_gene: TRBJ1-1
d_gene: TRBD1
v_gene: TRBV5-1
CDR3aa: CASSSDRGPLGNTEAFF
CDR3nt: TGCGCCAGCAGCTCGGACAGGGGGCCCCTAGGGAACACTGAAGCTTTCTTT

abundance: .
len: 16
j_gene: TRBJ2-6
d_gene: .
v_gene: TRBV6-6
CDR3aa: CASSYSRTSGANVLTF
CDR3nt: TGTGCCAGCAGTTACTCGCGCACCTCTGGGGCCAACGTCCTGACTTTC

abundance: .
len: 14
j_gene: TRBJ2-1
d_gene: .
v_gene: TRBV5-1
CDR3aa: CASSFSSSYNEQFF
CDR3nt: TGCGCCAGCAGCTTTTCGAGCTCCTACAATGAGCAGTTCTTC

abundance: .
len: 15
j_gene: TRBJ1-2
d_gene: .
v_gene: TRBV19
CDR3aa: CASSASGGLFYGYTF
CDR3nt: TGTGCCAGTAGTGCGTCCGGGGGGCTCTTCTATGGCTACACCTTC

abundance: .
len: 15
j_gene: TRBJ2-6
d_gene: TRBD1
v_gene: TRBV29-1
CDR3aa: CSVRTGSSGANVLTF
CDR3nt: TGCAGCGTACGGACAGGTTCTTCTGGGGCCAACGTCCTGACTTTC

abundance: .
len: 13
j_gene: TRBJ1-4
d_gene: .
v_gene: TRBV9
CDR3aa: CASSVGGGEKLFF
CDR3nt: TGTGCCAGCAGCGTAGGCGGGGGGGAAAAACTGTTTTTT

abundance: once
len: 17
j_gene: TRBJ2-5
d_gene: TRBD2
v_gene: TRBV19
CDR3aa: CASSPRRRGGGQETQYF
CDR3nt: TGTGCCAGTAGTCCCCGTCGAAGGGGCGGGGGGCAAGAGACCCAGTACTTC

abundance: .
len: 14
j_gene: TRBJ2-3
d_gene: .
v_gene: TRBV18
CDR3aa: CASSAGTSTDTQYF
CDR3nt: TGTGCCAGCTCAGCCGGGACATCCACAGATACGCAGTATTTT

abundance: .
len: 16
j_gene: TRBJ1-2
d_gene: .
v_gene: TRBV7-9
CDR3aa: CASSLAPVYTNYGYTF
CDR3nt: TGTGCCAGCAGCTTAGCGCCGGTTTATACTAACTATGGCTACACCTTC

abundance: .
len: 14
j_gene: TRBJ2-3
d_gene: TRBD2
v_gene: TRBV7-3
CDR3aa: CASSHSGGADTQYF
CDR3nt: TGTGCCAGCAGCCATAGCGGGGGGGCAGATACGCAGTATTTT

abundance: .
len: 13
j_gene: TRBJ1-1
d_gene: .
v_gene: TRBV9
CDR3aa: CASSARVSTEAFF
CDR3nt: TGTGCCAGCAGCGCCCGGGTATCCACTGAAGCTTTCTTT

abundance: .
len: 15
j_gene: TRBJ1-2
d_gene: TRBD1
v_gene: TRBV4-2
CDR3aa: CASSQARGRSYGYTF
CDR3nt: TGTGCCAGCAGCCAAGCGAGGGGGCGATCCTATGGCTACACCTTC

abundance: .
len: 16
j_gene: TRBJ1-1
d_gene: .
v_gene: TRBV19
CDR3aa: CASSIDEQVTWTEAFF
CDR3nt: TGTGCCAGTAGTATAGACGAACAGGTGACTTGGACTGAAGCTTTCTTT

abundance: few
len: 16
j_gene: TRBJ2-7
d_gene: TRBD2
v_gene: TRBV6-6
CDR3aa: CASSYGVAGVWYEQYF
CDR3nt: TGTGCCAGCAGTTACGGGGTAGCGGGAGTATGGTACGAGCAGTACTTC

abundance: .
len: 16
j_gene: TRBJ1-1
d_gene: .
v_gene: TRBV28
CDR3aa: CASPPWQGTVNTEAFF
CDR3nt: TGTGCCAGCCCCCCCTGGCAGGGTACCGTGAACACTGAAGCTTTCTTT

abundance: .
len: 15
j_gene: TRBJ2-7
d_gene: TRBD1
v_gene: TRBV7-2
CDR3aa: CASSLVSQGNYEQYF
CDR3nt: TGTGCCAGCAGCTTAGTTTCACAGGGGAACTACGAGCAGTACTTC

abundance: .
len: 14
j_gene: TRBJ2-3
d_gene: .
v_gene: TRBV7-2
CDR3aa: CASSLGLGTDTQYF
CDR3nt: TGTGCCAGCAGCTTAGGACTAGGCACAGATACGCAGTATTTT

abundance: .
len: 15
j_gene: TRBJ2-7
d_gene: TRBD2
v_gene: TRBV19
CDR3aa: CASSILAGDVYEQYF
CDR3nt: TGTGCCAGTAGTATCCTTGCGGGAGACGTCTACGAGCAGTACTTC

abundance: .
len: 17
j_gene: TRBJ2-6
d_gene: TRBD1
v_gene: TRBV7-9
CDR3aa: CSSSSGQGPSGANVLTF
CDR3nt: TGTTCCAGCAGCTCTGGACAGGGCCCCTCTGGGGCCAACGTCCTGACTTTC

abundance: few
len: 13
j_gene: TRBJ2-7
d_gene: .
v_gene: TRBV6-5
CDR3aa: CASSLQQGYEQYF
CDR3nt: TGTGCCAGCAGTCTCCAACAGGGATACGAGCAGTACTTC

abundance: .
len: 12
j_gene: TRBJ1-1
d_gene: .
v_gene: TRBV30
CDR3aa: CAWSSGGPEAFF
CDR3nt: TGTGCCTGGAGTAGCGGGGGGCCTGAAGCTTTCTTT

abundance: .
len: 16
j_gene: TRBJ1-1
d_gene: TRBD1
v_gene: TRBV5-4
CDR3aa: CASSHNLGQANTEAFF
CDR3nt: TGTGCCAGCAGCCACAATCTGGGACAGGCGAACACTGAAGCTTTCTTT

abundance: few
len: 13
j_gene: TRBJ1-4
d_gene: .
v_gene: TRBV6-5
CDR3aa: CASSYETDEKLFF
CDR3nt: TGTGCCAGCAGTTACGAGACAGATGAAAAACTGTTTTTT

abundance: once
len: 15
j_gene: TRBJ2-2
d_gene: TRBD1
v_gene: TRBV5-6
CDR3aa: CASSLVQGATGELFF
CDR3nt: TGTGCCAGCAGCTTGGTCCAGGGGGCCACCGGGGAGCTGTTTTTT

abundance: .
len: 16
j_gene: TRBJ2-1
d_gene: .
v_gene: TRBV4-1
CDR3aa: CASSPTDGSSYNEQFF
CDR3nt: TGCGCCAGCAGTCCGACAGACGGGAGCTCCTACAATGAGCAGTTCTTC

abundance: few
len: 12
j_gene: TRBJ1-1
d_gene: .
v_gene: TRBV30
CDR3aa: CAWSNGGPEAFF
CDR3nt: TGTGCCTGGAGTAACGGGGGGCCTGAAGCTTTCTTT

abundance: .
len: 14
j_gene: TRBJ1-1
d_gene: TRBD1
v_gene: TRBV10-1
CDR3aa: CASTTDRGGTEAFF
CDR3nt: TGCGCCAGCACAACAGACAGGGGAGGCACTGAAGCTTTCTTT

abundance: few
len: 12
j_gene: TRBJ1-6
d_gene: .
v_gene: TRBV2
CDR3aa: CASREGNSPLHF
CDR3nt: TGTGCCAGCAGGGAGGGAAATTCACCCCTCCACTTT

abundance: .
len: 18
j_gene: TRBJ2-1
d_gene: .
v_gene: TRBV30
CDR3aa: CAWSVLPLSSGTYNEQFF
CDR3nt: TGTGCCTGGAGTGTACTCCCTCTTAGTAGCGGAACCTACAATGAGCAGTTCTTC

abundance: .
len: 14
j_gene: TRBJ1-6
d_gene: TRBD1
v_gene: TRBV30
CDR3aa: CAWSEDRDNSPLHF
CDR3nt: TGTGCCTGGAGTGAGGACAGGGATAATTCACCCCTCCACTTT

abundance: .
len: 15
j_gene: TRBJ1-2
d_gene: TRBD1
v_gene: TRBV5-4
CDR3aa: CASSLPLQGAGSYTF
CDR3nt: TGTGCCAGCAGCTTGCCGCTACAGGGGGCTGGTAGCTACACCTTC

abundance: .
len: 14
j_gene: TRBJ2-1
d_gene: TRBD1
v_gene: TRBV10-2
CDR3aa: CASSEFRGRAEQFF
CDR3nt: TGCGCCAGCAGTGAGTTTAGGGGGCGAGCTGAGCAGTTCTTC